This passage covers 23 T cell receptor beta chains from one sample sequenced in a study of Graves' ophthalmopathy and Graves' hyperthyroidism. Amplified TCR beta CDR3 regions were obtained using RNA transcripts as template. Scientists carried out first-round RT-PCR using HTBI primers and then a second-round multiplex PCR. TCRdb re-analysed the multiplex PCR reads in MiXCR, keeping a single row per CDR3 protein. The repertoire holds approximately 50,000 distinct CDR3 sequences, 50% to 65% seen once, with about 24% in the top ten. What was sequenced was peripheral blood. Every receptor here comes from an adult man with Graves' ophthalmopathy.

This sequence joins TRBV5-1 and TRBJ1-2; TRBD1 is a possible D gene (5 bases). Trimming left V 4 bases short and J 3 bases short, with 16 bases between. The CDR3 loop spans 15 amino acids. CDR1 is SGHRS, CDR2 YFSETQ, per germline. Here the CDR3 reads CASSTVEGKDYGYTF. The CDR3 DNA reads TGCGCCAGCAGCACGGTGGAGGGGAAAGACTATGGCTACACCTTC.

Many counts were recorded for this clonotype. The genes are TRBV11-2 and TRBJ2-2; the match to TRBD2 covers 9 bases. Germline CDR1 and CDR2: SGHAT and FQNNGV. The CDR3 is made up of 14 amino acids. Trimming took 10 bases from V and 0 from J; bases not matched to a gene: 3. The CDR3 reads CATAGGTNTGELFF. In nucleotides, the CDR3 is TGTGCCACCGCGGGGGGGACGAACACCGGGGAGCTGTTTTTT.

The rearrangement links TRBV7-9 to TRBJ2-5; 7 bases agree with TRBD1. Germline-derived CDR1 and CDR2 are SEHNR and FQNEAQ (reference sequence). This CDR3 is built from 16 residues. With V trimmed by 4 bases and J by 5 bases, 13 bases remained unmatched. DNA of the CDR3: TGTGCCAGCAGCTCAACTAACAGGGGAACCGGGGAGACCCAGTACTTC. Its translation is CASSSTNRGTGETQYF.

This clonotype was observed at least ten times. The chain couples TRBV6-6 to TRBJ2-5, with D tentatively TRBD1 (6 bases). From germline, CDR1 is MNHNY and CDR2 SVGAGI (reference sequence). Trimming cost V 8 bases and J 0 bases, with 13 bases left between them. The CDR3 covers 14 residues. CDR3 region: CASLRQADQETQYF. The CDR3 DNA follows: TGTGCCAGCCTCAGACAGGCGGACCAAGAGACCCAGTACTTC.

This clonotype has at least ten counts. The V and J genes are TRBV20-1 and TRBJ2-5; TRBD1 agrees at 7 bases. Germline loops: CDR1 DFQATT, CDR2 SNEGSKA (reference sequence). Trimming cost V 0 bases and J 4 bases; bases outside gene matches: 2. This CDR3 contains 13 residues. CDR3 sequence (DNA): TGCAGTGCTAGAGAGACAGGGACAGAGACCCAGTACTTC. Its translation: CSARETGTETQYF.

Details on this clonotype: Given the absence of the conserved phenylalanine or tryptophan at the CDR3 end, a read error is likely. The chain couples TRBV7-2 to TRBJ2-7; D is perhaps TRBD2 (6 bases). The CDR3 is 12 amino acids. The V end was cut by 4 bases, the J end by 7 bases, with 11 bases between. In germline, CDR1 is SGHTA, CDR2 FQGNSA. CDR3 nucleotide sequence: TGTGCCAGCAGCTCGGAGGGGCGGGAGCAGTACTGC. As protein: CASSSEGREQYC.

Turning to this clonotype: At one end the junction does not follow the germline gene, possibly because of a read error. The V call is TRBV20-1, the J call TRBJ2-3, with TRBD2 matching over 7 bases. The germline gives CDR1 DFQATT, CDR2 SNEGSKA (reference sequence). The CDR3 runs to 11 residues. The CDR3 here is CTGLGKDTQCF. CDR3 bases: TGCACCGGACTAGGGAAAGATACGCAGTGCTTT.

At least ten counts were recorded for this clonotype. This chain joins TRBV18 and TRBJ2-5; 8 positions match TRBD2. The CDR3 loop spans 12 amino acids. V was clipped by 2 bases and J by 7 bases; unmatched bases: 0. Germline CDR1 is KGHSH and CDR2 is LQKENI. CDR3 DNA: TGTGCCAGCTCACCAGCGGGGGGGACCCAGTACTTC. Amino acids: CASSPAGGTQYF.

This clonotype was seen at least ten times. V gene TRBV9 combines with J gene TRBJ2-3, with 7 bases lining up with TRBD1. The CDR3 has 15 residues. Germline V CDR1 and CDR2: SGDLS, YYNGEE. The trim removed 2 bases at V and 2 bases at J, leaving 5 bases unmatched. For the CDR3, the DNA is TGTGCCAGCAGCGTTGGACAGGATTCCACAGATACGCAGTATTTT. Amino acids: CASSVGQDSTDTQYF.

This rearrangement joins TRBV19 to TRBJ2-3; 11 bases map to TRBD2. The CDR3 sequence is 15 residues long. The junction had 5 bases not matched to a gene; V was cut back by 7 bases and J by 2 bases. CDR1 LNHDA and CDR2 SQIVND come from the germline V gene (reference sequence). The CDR3 region is CASTWTSGHTDTQYF. In DNA, the CDR3 is TGTGCCAGTACCTGGACTAGCGGGCACACAGATACGCAGTATTTT.

The V gene is TRBV6-6, the J gene TRBJ2-2, with 7 bases lining up with TRBD1. The CDR3 totals 15 residues. Losses at the gene ends were 4 bases for V and 6 bases for J; bases not matched to a gene: 8. CDR1 is MNHNY, CDR2 SVGAGI, per germline (reference sequence). The CDR3 is CASSFNTGEAGELFF. DNA of the CDR3: TGTGCCAGCAGTTTTAACACAGGGGAAGCCGGGGAGCTGTTTTTT.

This clonotype was detected ten times or more. The genes are TRBV9 and TRBJ2-1; TRBD1 matches at 9 bases. The V gene's germline CDR1 is SGDLS and CDR2 YYNGEE. The CDR3 length is 16 residues. J gave up 2 bases and V 4 bases, and 7 bases lay outside the gene matches. CDR3 in DNA: TGTGCCAGCAGCCCTCGACAGGGGGAAACCTACAATGAGCAGTTCTTC. It specifies CASSPRQGETYNEQFF.

The chain uses TRBV6-2 or TRBV6-3 and TRBJ2-1; no clear D. The CDR3 covers 11 residues. In germline, CDR1 is MNHEY, CDR2 SVGEGT. The V end lost 6 bases, the J end lost 6 bases, and 6 bases lay between the germline ends. The CDR3 coding sequence is TGTGCCAGCAGCTACCCCAATGAGCAGTTCTTC. This sequence encodes CASSYPNEQFF.

There are many counts of this clonotype. V and J are TRBV12-3 or TRBV12-4 and TRBJ2-1; D unclear. V lost 5 bases, J lost 10 bases, and 12 bases lay in between. There are 12 residues in the CDR3. The chain's CDR3 is CASSASRWEQFF. CDR3 nucleotide sequence: TGTGCCAGCAGTGCGAGTCGTTGGGAGCAGTTCTTC.

Many counts were recorded for this clonotype. The chain couples TRBV19 to TRBJ1-1; D possibly corresponds to TRBD1 (5 bases). This CDR3 region has 13 residues. Deletions cut 3 bases from V and 4 bases from J, with 9 bases between. Per germline, CDR1 LNHDA and CDR2 SQIVND (reference sequence). The CDR3 region is CASSMTALTEAFF. For the CDR3, the DNA is TGTGCCAGTAGTATGACAGCGCTCACTGAAGCTTTCTTT.

This clonotype was detected ten times or more. CDR3 bases: TGTGCCAGCAGCTTAGATCAGGAGACAGGGCTATACAATGAGCAGTTCTTC. As protein: CASSLDQETGLYNEQFF. This chain uses TRBV11-2 with TRBJ2-1; 7 positions agree with TRBD1. This CDR3 comprises 17 residues. V lost 0 bases, J lost 4 bases, and 9 bases stayed unmatched. Germline CDR1 is SGHAT and CDR2 is FQNNGV.

This clonotype was counted ten times or more. The rearrangement uses TRBV19 and TRBJ2-7; D is unresolved. Trimming stripped 3 bases from V and 1 base from J, with 10 bases between. The CDR3 consists of 14 residues. The germline V gene encodes CDR1 LNHDA and CDR2 SQIVND (reference sequence). The chain's CDR3 is CASSISSGSYEQYF. For the CDR3, the DNA is TGTGCCAGTAGTATCTCCTCCGGTTCCTACGAGCAGTACTTC.

The chain has TRBV15 and TRBJ1-6; D uncertain. Trimming cost V 5 bases and J 6 bases, with 14 bases left between them. Germline values: CDR1 LNHNV, CDR2 YYDKDF (reference sequence). The CDR3 consists of 15 residues. Written as DNA, the CDR3 is TGTGCCACCAGCGACTACAATGAGATTAATTCACCCCTCCACTTT. Its translation is CATSDYNEINSPLHF.

The count of this clonotype is one. This rearrangement joins TRBV24-1 to TRBJ1-2, with TRBD1 matching 8 bases. This CDR3 contains 15 residues. V lost 3 bases and J lost 4; bases outside the gene matches: 6. The germline V gene has CDR1 KGHDR and CDR2 SFDVKD. The CDR3 is CATSDDRGFVYGYTF. For the CDR3, the DNA is TGTGCCACCAGTGATGACAGGGGATTCGTCTATGGCTACACCTTC.

The chain couples TRBV28 to TRBJ1-1; TRBD1 might be the D (5 bases). The length of the CDR3 is 13 residues. Germline CDR1 and CDR2: MDHEN and SYDVKM. Trimming stripped 4 bases from V and 3 bases from J, with 9 bases between. For the CDR3, the DNA is TGTGCCAGCAGTTGGGGGGGGGACACTGAAGCTTTCTTT. This encodes CASSWGGDTEAFF. The full variable domain, its missing parts supplied by reference TRBV28 and TRBJ1-1, is DVKVTQSSRYLVKRTGEKVFLECVQDMDHENMFWYRQDPGLGLRLIYFSYDVKMKEKGDIPEGYSVSREKKERFSLILESASTNQTSMYLCASSWGGDTEAFFGQGTRLTVV.

This clonotype was found once. The rearrangement links TRBV20-1 to TRBJ2-1, with a weak D call TRBD2 (6 bases). CDR1 and CDR2 (germline): DFQATT, SNEGSKA (reference sequence). The length of the CDR3 is 12 residues. Trimming stripped 3 bases from V and 6 bases from J, with 9 bases between. The CDR3 sequence is CSASVSGNEQFF. In nucleotides, the CDR3 is TGCAGTGCTAGCGTTAGCGGCAATGAGCAGTTCTTC.

The chain has TRBV7-2 and TRBJ2-3; tentatively, D is TRBD1 or TRBD2 (6 bases each). Germline-derived CDR1 and CDR2 are SGHTA and FQGNSA. The V and J ends lost 0 bases and 9 bases respectively, with 10 bases between them. The CDR3 runs 13 residues. CDR3 nucleotide sequence: TGTGCCAGCAGCTTAGCCGGGGGCGAAACGCAGTATTTT. Protein product: CASSLAGGETQYF. Combining the CDR3 with reference TRBV7-2 and TRBJ2-3 gives the whole variable domain GAGVSQSPSNKVTEKGKDVELRCDPISGHTALYWYRQSLGQGLEFLIYFQGNSAPDKSGLPSDRFSAERTGGSVSTLTIQRTQQEDSAVYLCASSLAGGETQYFGPGTRLTVL.

The chain joins TRBV7-9 to TRBJ2-5; TRBD2 agrees at 9 bases. Germline V gives CDR1 SEHNR, CDR2 FQNEAQ (reference sequence). The junction had 6 bases not matched to a gene; V was cut back by 7 bases and J by 3 bases. This CDR3 region has 14 residues. CDR3 region: CASTPIAGEETQYF. CDR3 nucleotides: TGTGCCAGCACCCCTATAGCGGGAGAAGAGACCCAGTACTTC. Drawing the rest from reference TRBV7-9 and TRBJ2-5, the complete variable domain is DTGVSQNPRHKITKRGQNVTFRCDPISEHNRLYWYRQTLGQGPEFLTYFQNEAQLEKSRLLSDRFSAERPKGSFSTLEIQRTEQGDSAMYLCASTPIAGEETQYFGPGTRLLVL.